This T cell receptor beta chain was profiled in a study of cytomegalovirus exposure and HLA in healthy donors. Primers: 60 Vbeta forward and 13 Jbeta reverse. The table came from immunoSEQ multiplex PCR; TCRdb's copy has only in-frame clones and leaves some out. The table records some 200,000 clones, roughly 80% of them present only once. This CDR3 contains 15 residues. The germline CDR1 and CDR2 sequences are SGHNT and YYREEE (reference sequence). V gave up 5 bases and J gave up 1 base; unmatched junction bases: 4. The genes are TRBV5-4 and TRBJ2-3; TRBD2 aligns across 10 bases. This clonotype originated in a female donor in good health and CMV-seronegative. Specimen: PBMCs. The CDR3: CASRSTSGGTDTQYF. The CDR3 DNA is TGTGCCAGCAGATCTACTAGCGGGGGCACAGATACGCAGTATTTT.